A single T cell receptor beta chain is shown here with its context. The record originates from a study of blood T cell repertoires in COVID-19. The overall study: Sample material is recorded as cDNA or gDNA derived from T cells, B-cell-depleted T cells, or PBMCs.

Germline V lookup: CDR1 SGHDT, CDR2 YYEEEE. V was pared by 2 bases and J by 2 bases, with 12 bases between. This CDR3 comprises 15 residues. The participants were between roughly 18 and 100 years old and came from roughly 24 US areas. Cohort assignment relied on participant-reported clinical history. Clones were sequenced by immunoSEQ multiplex PCR, and TCRdb holds only the in-frame ones, with some missing. The top ten clones hold approximately 2.9% of a sample with about 270,000 clones, around 93% of them seen once. The sample was PBMCs or T cells enriched from blood (not recorded which). The sequence was obtained from a man aged 35 to 55 who had been exposed to COVID-19. The chain combines TRBV5-6 with TRBJ2-3; a possible D gene is TRBD1 (5 bases). The DNA for the CDR3 is TGTGCCAGCAGCTTAATGACAGCTTACACAGATACGCAGTATTTT. Encoded protein: CASSLMTAYTDTQYF.